This entry describes one T cell receptor (beta chain). The antigen remains unidentified. This sample is drawn from a study of healthy donors' naive CD4 and CD8 T cells. General study points: Reportedly, most V and J gene segments showed naive CD4+ versus CD8+ bias.

TCR libraries were built from about 520 ng of total RNA by linear amplification. TCRdb redid the calling of the reads with MiXCR, one entry per CDR3 protein. The table lists about 180,000 distinct CDR3 sequences, over 60% of them singletons. The CDR3 length is 12 residues. The V gene's germline CDR1 is LNHDA and CDR2 SQIVND (reference sequence). The J segment lost 5 bases and the V segment lost 5 bases, leaving 2 bases of the junction unmatched. This sequence was found in a pool of human donors in good health; the sample pools cells from several healthy donors. Sequenced material: naive CD4+ and CD8+ T cells sorted from blood, pooled from several donors. The J gene is TRBJ2-7, the V gene TRBV19, with 8 bases identical to TRBD1. As DNA, the CDR3 is TGTGCCAGTAGTCAGGACAGGGACGAGCAGTACTTC. Its translation: CASSQDRDEQYF. Supplemented by reference TRBV19 and TRBJ2-7, the full variable domain reads DGGITQSPKYLFRKEGQNVTLSCEQNLNHDAMYWYRQDPGQGLRLIYYSQIVNDFQKGDIAEGYSVSREKKESFPLTVTSAQKNPTAFYLCASSQDRDEQYFGPGTRLTVT.